This T cell receptor (beta chain) is drawn from a study of OX40 agonist ivuxolimab in advanced cancers. Libraries were prepared by immunoSEQ multiplex PCR; TCRdb keeps only in-frame clonotypes and omits some of them. The table lists tens of thousands of clones, about four fifths of them singletons, with just under 5% in the top ten. General observations from the study: Antigen specificity remained undetermined for the expanded peripheral T cells.

Germline lookup yields CDR1 LGHNA and CDR2 YNFKEQ. The CDR3 is 14 residues long. Trimming at V came to 5 bases and at J to 6 bases, leaving 9 bases not matched to a gene. The cohort excluded patients with autoimmune disease history or systemic immunosuppression. To note about this clone: Its cognate antigen is unknown.

V is TRBV4-2 and J is TRBJ1-2, with TRBD1 matching over 7 bases. The sample here was CD4+ or CD8+ T cells sorted from blood, taken in a trial of the OX40 agonist ivuxolimab. The sequence was collected from an adult with an advanced solid tumor such as melanoma, head and neck, liver or kidney cancer. The CDR3 here is CASSLLGTADGYTF. The CDR3, as DNA: TGTGCCAGCAGCTTATTAGGGACAGCGGATGGCTACACCTTC.